This section outlines one TCR beta chain sequence together with its context. The target antigen is unknown. This may arise from a read error, as a much more abundant clone is one base away. The data originate from a study of spatial heterogeneity in lung cancer. Study as a whole: A unique TCR and UMI combination showed up more than ten times in raw reads, on average.

This CDR3 region has 14 residues. Looked up from germline, CDR1 is LGHDT and CDR2 is YNNKEL (reference sequence). Study-wide results and caveats: Blood contained ubiquitous expanded tumor TCRs more at resection than at follow-up.

The presence of a unique molecular identifier marked each TCR cDNA molecule. TCRdb re-called the 5' RACE reads with MiXCR, one entry per CDR3 protein. The table has some 10,000 distinct CDR3 sequences, over 20% seen once. The time point was: blood at routine non-recurrence follow-up after resection. Extraction of whole RNA from tumor, nontumor lung or frozen PBMC preceded unsorted sequencing. The V gene is TRBV3-1, the J gene TRBJ2-2; unclear D gene. Sequenced material: PBMCs, taken at follow-up. This TCR derives from a male donor with early-stage non-small cell lung cancer. This CDR3 is CVSTTTPNTGELFF. The CDR3 DNA sequence: TGTGTCAGCACTACGACACCGAACACCGGGGAGCTGTTTTTT.